This T cell receptor (beta chain) was identified during a study of blood T cell repertoires in COVID-19. The trim removed 4 bases at V and 7 bases at J, leaving 7 bases unmatched. This CDR3 region has 16 residues. Per germline, CDR1 SGHTA and CDR2 FQGTGA. TCRdb's copy holds only in-frame clones and misses some; the assay was immunoSEQ multiplex PCR. The data contain 75,000 or so clones, over 65% of them seen just once; the ten biggest clones take up around a sixth. The source is a woman aged 80 or over with acute or convalescent COVID-19. The chain carries TRBV7-3 and TRBJ2-2, with 12 positions matching TRBD2. Specimen: peripheral blood. The DNA of the CDR3 is TGTGCCAGCAGCTCTAGCGGGAGGGCCTTTGGCGGGGAGCTGTTTTTT. It encodes CASSSSGRAFGGELFF.